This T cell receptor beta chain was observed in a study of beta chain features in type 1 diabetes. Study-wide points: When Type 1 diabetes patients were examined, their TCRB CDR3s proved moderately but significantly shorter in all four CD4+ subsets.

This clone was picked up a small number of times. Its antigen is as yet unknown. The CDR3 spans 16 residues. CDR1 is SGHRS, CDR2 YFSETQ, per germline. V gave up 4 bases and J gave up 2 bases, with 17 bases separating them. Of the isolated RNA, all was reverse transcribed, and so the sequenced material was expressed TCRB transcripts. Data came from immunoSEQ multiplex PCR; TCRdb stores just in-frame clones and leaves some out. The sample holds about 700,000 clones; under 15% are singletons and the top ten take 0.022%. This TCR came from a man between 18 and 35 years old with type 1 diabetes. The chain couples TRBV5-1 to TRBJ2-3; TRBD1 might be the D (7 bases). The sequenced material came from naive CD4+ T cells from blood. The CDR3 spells CASSKEEGAVTDTQYF. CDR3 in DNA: TGCGCCAGCAGCAAAGAGGAGGGGGCCGTCACAGATACGCAGTATTTT. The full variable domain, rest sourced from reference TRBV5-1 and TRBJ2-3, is KAGVTQTPRYLIKTRGQQVTLSCSPISGHRSVSWYQQTPGQGLQFLFEYFSETQRNKGNFPGRFSGRQFSNSRSEMNVSTLELGDSALYLCASSKEEGAVTDTQYFGPGTRLTVL.